The 7 T cell receptor beta chains presented below share a single source sample, sequenced in a study of blood T cell repertoires in COVID-19. The assay was immunoSEQ multiplex PCR, and TCRdb's table has in-frame clones only and misses some. The sample consists of around 200,000 clones, about nine tenths of them appearing once. Material: peripheral blood. These receptors were obtained from a man aged 70-80 years with active or convalescent COVID-19.

About this clone: At one boundary the junction diverges from the germline segment, which might be a read error. V and J are TRBV7-7 and TRBJ1-3; D is unresolved. Germline loops: CDR1 SSHAT, CDR2 FNYEAQ (reference sequence). The CDR3 consists of 17 residues. CDR3 sequence: CASSLLPPGSSGNTIYF. The CDR3 DNA reads TGTGCTAGCAGCTTACTCCCCCCGGGAAGCTCTGGAAACACCATATATTTT.

CDR3 amino acids: CAARGETQYF. For the CDR3, the DNA is TGTGCCGCAAGGGGGGAGACCCAGTACTTC. This chain connects TRBV6-6 to TRBJ2-5; tentative D call: TRBD1 (6 bases). CDR1 is MNHNY and CDR2 is SVGAGI in the germline V gene (reference sequence). V lost 11 bases to trimming and J lost 5 bases, with 9 bases between them. This CDR3 has 10 residues.

The CDR3 is CASSSAGQANYGYTF. DNA for the CDR3: TGTGCCAGTAGTTCCGCAGGACAAGCTAACTATGGCTACACCTTC. The V call is TRBV19, the J call TRBJ1-2, with a possible D match to TRBD1 (5 bases). The germline V gene has CDR1 LNHDA and CDR2 SQIVND (reference sequence). CDR3 length: 15 residues. V lost 5 bases and J lost 0, with 13 bases in between. The full variable domain, rest sourced from reference TRBV19 and TRBJ1-2, is DGGITQSPKYLFRKEGQNVTLSCEQNLNHDAMYWYRQDPGQGLRLIYYSQIVNDFQKGDIAEGYSVSREKKESFPLTVTSAQKNPTAFYLCASSSAGQANYGYTFGSGTRLTVV.

The CDR3 bases are TGTGCCAGCATGAAGGGGGGGGCCTACAATGAGCAGTTCTTC. It yields the protein CASMKGGAYNEQFF. V is TRBV6-5 and J is TRBJ2-1; maybe TRBD2 (7 bases). V lost 7 bases and J 2 bases, leaving 12 bases between the germline ends. CDR1 is MNHEY, CDR2 SVGAGI, per germline. The CDR3 is made up of 14 amino acids.

Only a few counts were recorded for this clone. V and J are TRBV3-1 (or the pseudogene TRBV3-2) and TRBJ1-6; a weak D match, TRBD1 (5 bases). This CDR3 spans 14 amino acids. The germline gives CDR1 LGHDT, CDR2 YNNKEL (reference sequence). V shed 5 bases and J shed 7 bases, with 12 bases lying between them. The CDR3 loop is CASSWGSKNSPLHF. CDR3 nucleotide sequence: TGTGCCAGCAGCTGGGGCTCCAAAAATTCACCCCTCCACTTT.

J is TRBJ2-1 and V is TRBV11-2; 11 bases line up with TRBD1. This CDR3 comprises 13 residues. CDR1 and CDR2 from the germline V gene are SGHAT and FQNNGV. J lost 14 bases, V lost 4 bases, and 7 bases had no gene match. Here the CDR3 reads CASSYNPGQGEFF. The CDR3 bases are TGTGCCAGCAGCTACAACCCGGGACAGGGGGAGTTCTTC.

This sequence joins TRBV7-9 and TRBJ2-1; 16 bases match TRBD2. The V and J ends lost 3 bases and 1 base, in that order; junction bases with no gene match: 6. Germline values: CDR1 SEHNR, CDR2 FQNEAQ (reference sequence). The CDR3 contains 19 residues. The CDR3 reads CASSLGLAGGPGSYNEQFF. In DNA form, the CDR3 reads TGTGCCAGCAGCTTGGGACTAGCGGGAGGGCCTGGGTCCTACAATGAGCAGTTCTTC.